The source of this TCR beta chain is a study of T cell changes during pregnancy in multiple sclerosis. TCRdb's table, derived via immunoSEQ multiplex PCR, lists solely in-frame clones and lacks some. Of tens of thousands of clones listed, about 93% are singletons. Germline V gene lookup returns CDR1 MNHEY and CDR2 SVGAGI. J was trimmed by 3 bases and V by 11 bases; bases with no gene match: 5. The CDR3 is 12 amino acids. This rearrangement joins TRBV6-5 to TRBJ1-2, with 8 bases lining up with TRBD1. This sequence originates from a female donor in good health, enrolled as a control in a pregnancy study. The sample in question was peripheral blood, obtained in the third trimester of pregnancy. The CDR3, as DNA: TGTGCCTCACACAGGGGGGACTATGGCTACACCTTC. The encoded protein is CASHRGDYGYTF.